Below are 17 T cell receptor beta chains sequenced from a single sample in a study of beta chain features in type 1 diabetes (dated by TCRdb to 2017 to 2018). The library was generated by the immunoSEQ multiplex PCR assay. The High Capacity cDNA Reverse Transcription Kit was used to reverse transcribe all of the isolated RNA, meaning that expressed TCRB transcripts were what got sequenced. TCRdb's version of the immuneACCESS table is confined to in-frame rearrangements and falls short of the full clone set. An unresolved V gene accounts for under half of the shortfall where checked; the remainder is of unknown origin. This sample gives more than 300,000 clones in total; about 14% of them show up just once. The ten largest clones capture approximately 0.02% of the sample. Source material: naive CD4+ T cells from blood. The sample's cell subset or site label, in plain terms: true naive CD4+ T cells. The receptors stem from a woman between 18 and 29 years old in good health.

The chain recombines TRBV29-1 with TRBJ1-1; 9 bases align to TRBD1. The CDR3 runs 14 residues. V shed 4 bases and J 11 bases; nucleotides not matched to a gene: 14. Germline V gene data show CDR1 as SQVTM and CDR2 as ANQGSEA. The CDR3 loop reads CSVGSGTGQLGAFF. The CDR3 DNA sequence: TGCAGCGTTGGATCCGGGACAGGGCAGTTAGGGGCTTTCTTT.

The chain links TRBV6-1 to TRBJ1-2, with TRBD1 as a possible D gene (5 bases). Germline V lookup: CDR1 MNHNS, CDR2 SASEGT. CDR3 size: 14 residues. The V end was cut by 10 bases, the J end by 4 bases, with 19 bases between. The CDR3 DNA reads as TGTGCCATGGGGAAGGGGCCTTCAATCTATGGCTACACCTTC. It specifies CAMGKGPSIYGYTF.

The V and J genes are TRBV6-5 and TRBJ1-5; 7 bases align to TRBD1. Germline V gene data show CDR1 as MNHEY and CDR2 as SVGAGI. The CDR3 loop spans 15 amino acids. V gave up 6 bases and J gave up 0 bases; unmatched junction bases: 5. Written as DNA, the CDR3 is TGTGCCAGCAGAAGGGACAGAAATAGCAATCAGCCCCAGCATTTT. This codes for CASRRDRNSNQPQHF.

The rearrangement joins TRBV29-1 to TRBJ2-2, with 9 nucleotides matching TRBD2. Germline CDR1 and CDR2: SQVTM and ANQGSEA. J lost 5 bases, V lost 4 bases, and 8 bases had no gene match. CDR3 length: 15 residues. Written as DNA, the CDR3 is TGCAGCGTTGCCAGTAGCGGGAGATGGACCGGGGAGCTGTTTTTT. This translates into CSVASSGRWTGELFF.

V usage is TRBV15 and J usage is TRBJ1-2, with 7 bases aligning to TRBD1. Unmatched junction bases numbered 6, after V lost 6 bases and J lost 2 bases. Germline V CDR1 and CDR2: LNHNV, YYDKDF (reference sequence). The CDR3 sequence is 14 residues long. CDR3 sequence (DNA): TGTGCCACCAGGTTAGGGGGCAAGAACTATGGCTACACCTTC. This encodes CATRLGGKNYGYTF.

In nucleotides, the CDR3 is TGCGCCAGCAGCCAAGGATGGCAGGTCAATCAGCCCCAGCATTTT. This gives the protein CASSQGWQVNQPQHF. The chain carries TRBV4-1 and TRBJ1-5; the D is unclear. The CDR3 is made up of 15 amino acids. The germline CDR1 and CDR2 sequences are MGHRA and YSYEKL. Trimming removed 1 base from V and 3 bases from J, with 10 bases in between.

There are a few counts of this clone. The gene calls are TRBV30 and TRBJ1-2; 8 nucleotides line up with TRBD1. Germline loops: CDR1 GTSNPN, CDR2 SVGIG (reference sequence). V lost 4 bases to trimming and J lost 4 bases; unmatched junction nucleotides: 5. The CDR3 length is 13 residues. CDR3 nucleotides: TGTGCCTGGACTGCAGGGGGCAGCTATGGCTACACCTTC. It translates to CAWTAGGSYGYTF.

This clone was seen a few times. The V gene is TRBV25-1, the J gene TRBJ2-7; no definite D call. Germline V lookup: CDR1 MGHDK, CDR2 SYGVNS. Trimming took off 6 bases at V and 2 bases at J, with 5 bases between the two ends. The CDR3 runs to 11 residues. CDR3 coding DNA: TGTGCCAGCAGCCCGGCCTACGAGCAGTACTTC. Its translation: CASSPAYEQYF.

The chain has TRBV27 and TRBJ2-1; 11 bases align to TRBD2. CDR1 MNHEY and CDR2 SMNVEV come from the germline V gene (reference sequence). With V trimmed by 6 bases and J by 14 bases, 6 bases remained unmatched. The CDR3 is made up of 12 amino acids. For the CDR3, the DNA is TGTGCCAGCAGAAACGAGGGACTAGCGGAGTTCTTC. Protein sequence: CASRNEGLAEFF.

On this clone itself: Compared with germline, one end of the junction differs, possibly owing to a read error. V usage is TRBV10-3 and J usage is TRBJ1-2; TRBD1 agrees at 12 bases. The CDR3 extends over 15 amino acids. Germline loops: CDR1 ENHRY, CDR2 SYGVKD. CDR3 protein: CASSGTGGWDLGYTF. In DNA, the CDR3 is TGTGCCAGCAGTGGGACAGGGGGCTGGGATCTTGGCTACACCTTC.

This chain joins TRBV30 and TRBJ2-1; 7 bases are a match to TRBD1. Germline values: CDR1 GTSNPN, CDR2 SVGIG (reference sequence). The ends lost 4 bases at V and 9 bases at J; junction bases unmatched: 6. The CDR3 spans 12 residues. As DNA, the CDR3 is TGTGCCTGGAATGACAGGGAGAGTGAGCAGTTCTTC. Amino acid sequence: CAWNDRESEQFF.

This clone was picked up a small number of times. The CDR3 here is CASSPVAGSSYNEQFF. The CDR3 region has the DNA TGTGCCAGCAGCCCCGTAGCGGGTAGCTCCTACAATGAGCAGTTCTTC. The gene calls are TRBV7-3 and TRBJ2-1; 7 nucleotides align to TRBD2. The CDR3 loop spans 16 amino acids. V was clipped by 5 bases and J by 0 bases; unmatched bases: 7. The V gene's germline CDR1 is SGHTA and CDR2 FQGTGA.

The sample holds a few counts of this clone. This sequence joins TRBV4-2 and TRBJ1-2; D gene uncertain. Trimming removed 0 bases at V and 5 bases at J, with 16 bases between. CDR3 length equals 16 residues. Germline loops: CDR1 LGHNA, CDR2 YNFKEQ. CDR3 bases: TGTGCCAGCAGCCAAGAGAGAGGGAAACTAAGTTATGGCTACACCTTC. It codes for CASSQERGKLSYGYTF.

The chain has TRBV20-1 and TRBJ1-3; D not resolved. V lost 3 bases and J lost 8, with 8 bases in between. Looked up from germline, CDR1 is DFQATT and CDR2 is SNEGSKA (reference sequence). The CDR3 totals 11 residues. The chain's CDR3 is CSASVLDTIYF. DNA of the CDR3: TGCAGTGCTAGTGTACTGGACACCATATATTTT.

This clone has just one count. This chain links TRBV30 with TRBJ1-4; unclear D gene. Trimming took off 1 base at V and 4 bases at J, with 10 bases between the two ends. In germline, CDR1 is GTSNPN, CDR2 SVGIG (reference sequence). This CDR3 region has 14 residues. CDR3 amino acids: CAWSEEARNEKLFF. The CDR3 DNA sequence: TGTGCCTGGAGTGAAGAGGCACGTAATGAAAAACTGTTTTTT.

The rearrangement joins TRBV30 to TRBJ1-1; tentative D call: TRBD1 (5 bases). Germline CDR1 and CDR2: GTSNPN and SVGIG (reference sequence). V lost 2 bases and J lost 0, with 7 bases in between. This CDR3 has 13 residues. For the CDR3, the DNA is TGTGCCTGGAGTACGGACATGAACACTGAAGCTTTCTTT. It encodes CAWSTDMNTEAFF.

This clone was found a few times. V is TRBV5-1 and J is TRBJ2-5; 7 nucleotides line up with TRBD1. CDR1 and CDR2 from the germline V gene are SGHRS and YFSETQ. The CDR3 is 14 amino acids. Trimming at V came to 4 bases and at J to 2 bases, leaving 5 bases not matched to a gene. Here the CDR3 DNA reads TGCGCCAGCAGCCCCCGGACAGGACAAGAGACCCAGTACTTC. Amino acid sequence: CASSPRTGQETQYF.